This entry concerns a single TCR beta chain. The sample comes from a study of blood T cell repertoires in COVID-19. Study overall: Researchers got acute and convalescent COVID-19 samples from the United States, Italy and Spain. T cells, B-cell-depleted T cells, or PBMCs supplied cDNA or gDNA.

Original methodology: Nucleated cell counts were estimated from reference gene primer amplification. The table came from immunoSEQ multiplex PCR; TCRdb's copy has only in-frame clones and leaves some out. D and trimming were read from the DNA, whereas the V and J calls and clone size are those reported in that table. This sample has around 90,000 clones; 81% occur once, and the top ten carry roughly an eighth. The sequencing input was peripheral blood. The TCR comes from a human donor in a cohort sampled during active COVID-19.

CDR3 in amino acids: CASSYLGLGEQYF. The CDR3 DNA is TGTGCCAGCAGTTACCTCGGACTGGGCGAGCAGTACTTC. The V gene is TRBV6-2 or TRBV6-3, the J gene TRBJ2-7; D possibly corresponds to TRBD2 (5 bases). Germline V CDR1 and CDR2: MNHEY, SVGEGT. The CDR3 is 13 amino acids. The V end lost 2 bases, the J end lost 6 bases, and 11 bases lay between the germline ends.